The 23 T cell receptor beta chains reported below all come from one sample, sequenced in a study of blood T cell repertoires in COVID-19. Method: immunoSEQ multiplex PCR; TCRdb's copy keeps in-frame clones and lacks some. Seen here are some 460,000 clones, more than 85% observed once, and the top ten hold over 4%. The sequenced sample was peripheral blood. The receptors come from a woman aged 25 to 39 with acute or convalescent COVID-19.

The chain has TRBV6-5 and TRBJ1-3; the D gene is possibly TRBD1 (6 bases). The CDR3 is made up of 14 amino acids. From germline, CDR1 is MNHEY and CDR2 SVGAGI. The V end was cut by 7 bases, the J end by 3 bases, with 13 bases between. Here the CDR3 reads CASTVTGSGNTIYF. The CDR3 DNA sequence: TGTGCCAGCACCGTAACAGGGAGTGGAAACACCATATATTTT.

This clone was observed a single time. The V and J genes are TRBV5-1 and TRBJ2-2; D perhaps matches TRBD1 (5 bases). Trimming cost V 4 bases and J 4 bases, with 17 bases left between them. The CDR3 consists of 16 residues. Germline CDR1 is SGHRS and CDR2 is YFSETQ. CDR3 sequence reads: CASSPENRRATGELFF. The CDR3 DNA follows: TGCGCCAGCAGCCCGGAGAACCGCAGGGCCACCGGGGAGCTGTTTTTT.

This clone was seen only once. The CDR3 region has the DNA TGTGCCAGCAGCCAGGGGGCTCAGGGCTACGAGCAGTACTTC. This sequence encodes CASSQGAQGYEQYF. The chain has TRBV3-1 (or the pseudogene TRBV3-2) and TRBJ2-7, with a weak D call TRBD1 (6 bases). Germline V CDR1 and CDR2: LGHDT, YNNKEL (reference sequence). V was cut by 3 bases and J by 3 bases, with 12 bases left in between. The CDR3 has 14 residues.

This clone was counted a few times. V and J are TRBV7-9 and TRBJ2-2, with TRBD2 identical over 14 bases. The CDR3 has 17 residues. The germline gives CDR1 SEHNR, CDR2 FQNEAQ (reference sequence). J was trimmed by 6 bases and V by 5 bases; bases with no gene match: 8. CDR3 DNA: TGTGCCAGCAGCCCCGGACTAGCGGGGGGCGGGGCCGGGGAGCTGTTTTTT. Protein: CASSPGLAGGGAGELFF.

The CDR3, as DNA: TGCAGCGTTGATAGTCGGCAGGGAACTGGCTACACCTTC. This encodes CSVDSRQGTGYTF. The chain employs TRBV29-1 and TRBJ1-2, with D perhaps matching TRBD1 (5 bases). In germline, CDR1 is SQVTM, CDR2 ANQGSEA. This CDR3 has 13 amino acids. The germline V and J ends were trimmed by 3 bases and 7 bases, with 15 bases remaining between them.

V gene TRBV30 combines with J gene TRBJ2-7; 7 nucleotides line up with TRBD2. The CDR3 spans 16 residues. The V segment lost 1 base and the J segment 5 bases; nucleotides outside the gene matches: 14. Germline-derived CDR1 and CDR2 are GTSNPN and SVGIG (reference sequence). The CDR3 is CAWSGSHLTGLHEQYF. For the CDR3, the DNA is TGTGCCTGGAGTGGGAGCCATCTAACGGGACTACACGAGCAGTACTTC. Using reference TRBV30 and TRBJ2-7 for the parts outside the CDR3, the full variable domain is SQTIHQWPATLVQPVGSPLSLECTVEGTSNPNLYWYRQAAGRGLQLLFYSVGIGQISSEVPQNLSASRPQDRQFILSSKKLLLSDSGFYLCAWSGSHLTGLHEQYFGPGTRLTVT.

CDR3: CASSQAQGYNSPLHF. The DNA of the CDR3 is TGTGCCAGCAGCCAAGCGCAGGGATATAATTCACCCCTCCACTTT. V gene TRBV14 combines with J gene TRBJ1-6; TRBD1 is a possible D gene (5 bases). Germline V CDR1 and CDR2: SGHDN, FVKESK. The V end lost 1 base, the J end lost 4 bases, and 8 bases lay between the germline ends. The CDR3 runs 15 residues.

This chain joins TRBV6-4 and TRBJ2-3; 7 nucleotides match TRBD2. J was trimmed by 3 bases and V by 0 bases; bases with no gene match: 6. The CDR3 consists of 16 residues. The germline CDR1 and CDR2 sequences are MRHNA and SNTAGT. The CDR3 nucleotides are TGTGCCAGCAGTGACTCGACGGGGGGTGGGACAGATACGCAGTATTTT. Translating it yields CASSDSTGGGTDTQYF.

The chain links TRBV18 to TRBJ2-7; TRBD2 matches at 11 bases. V lost 3 bases to trimming and J lost 2 bases; unmatched junction nucleotides: 3. This CDR3 comprises 15 residues. The germline CDR1 and CDR2 sequences are KGHSH and LQKENI. In DNA, the CDR3 is TGTGCCAGCTCACCTACTAGCGGGGGCACCTACGAGCAGTACTTC. Translation gives CASSPTSGGTYEQYF.

The chain couples TRBV6-5 to TRBJ2-1, with 8 nucleotides matching TRBD2. Trimming took 2 bases from V and 4 from J; bases not matched to a gene: 7. This CDR3 region has 16 residues. Germline V gives CDR1 MNHEY, CDR2 SVGAGI. CDR3 residues: CASSYQAGDRYNEQFF. Here the CDR3 DNA reads TGTGCCAGCAGTTACCAAGCGGGGGATAGGTACAATGAGCAGTTCTTC.

J is TRBJ2-2 and V is TRBV19; D is undetermined. Germline loops: CDR1 LNHDA, CDR2 SQIVND (reference sequence). This CDR3 comprises 12 residues. The V gene lost 5 bases and the J gene lost 7 bases, with 8 bases spanning the gap. The CDR3: CASSASGGELFF. CDR3 bases: TGTGCCAGTAGTGCTAGTGGCGGGGAGCTGTTTTTT.

This sequence joins TRBV6-2 or TRBV6-3 and TRBJ2-1; 7 nucleotides agree with TRBD2. The germline CDR1 and CDR2 sequences are MNHEY and SVGEGT. The CDR3 spans 15 residues. J gave up 16 bases and V 2 bases, and 17 bases lay outside the gene matches. As DNA, the CDR3 is TGTGCCAGCAGTTACGACCACCGGGGGGTTACAGGTTCATTCTTC. This codes for CASSYDHRGVTGSFF.

This chain links TRBV7-2 with TRBJ2-7; no definite D call. CDR1 is SGHTA and CDR2 is FQGNSA in the germline V gene. This CDR3 has 12 residues. Trimming cost V 3 bases and J 6 bases, with 9 bases left between them. The CDR3 loop reads CASSFTFGEQYF. The CDR3 nucleotides are TGTGCCAGCAGCTTTACATTTGGCGAGCAGTACTTC.

The chain carries TRBV11-2 and TRBJ1-6; 7 bases line up with TRBD1. Germline-derived CDR1 and CDR2 are SGHAT and FQNNGV. V shed 5 bases, J shed 7 bases, and the junction held 11 bases outside the gene matches. The CDR3 length is 16 residues. The CDR3: CASSQRSGQFNSPLHF. The CDR3 bases are TGTGCCAGCAGCCAAAGGTCGGGACAGTTCAATTCACCCCTCCACTTT.

The V and J genes are TRBV5-4 and TRBJ1-4; TRBD1 aligns across 7 bases. The V gene's germline CDR1 is SGHNT and CDR2 YYREEE (reference sequence). CDR3 size: 14 residues. Trimming removed 4 bases from V and 3 bases from J; junction bases left unmatched: 3. The CDR3 spells CASSTGQPNEKLFF. Written as DNA, the CDR3 is TGTGCCAGCAGCACGGGACAGCCTAATGAAAAACTGTTTTTT.

The gene calls are TRBV24-1 and TRBJ2-3; 7 nucleotides align to TRBD2. Germline V gene sequence: CDR1 KGHDR, CDR2 SFDVKD. V gave up 5 bases and J gave up 2 bases; unmatched junction bases: 12. The CDR3 contains 17 residues. This CDR3 reads CATSVWEGQGLTDTQYF. CDR3 nucleotide sequence: TGTGCCACCAGTGTCTGGGAGGGGCAGGGTCTCACAGATACGCAGTATTTT.

This rearrangement joins TRBV9 to TRBJ1-2, with TRBD1 identical over 12 bases. The CDR3 length is 15 residues. Germline V gene data show CDR1 as SGDLS and CDR2 as YYNGEE. V lost 4 bases, J lost 8 bases, and 9 bases stayed unmatched. The CDR3 nucleotides read TGTGCCAGCAGCCCCCAGGGACAGGGGGCATCGGGCTACACCTTC. Its protein is CASSPQGQGASGYTF. Based on the CDR3 plus reference TRBV9 and TRBJ1-2, the full variable domain is DSGVTQTPKHLITATGQRVTLRCSPRSGDLSVYWYQQSLDQGLQFLIQYYNGEERAKGNILERFSAQQFPDLHSELNLSSLELGDSALYFCASSPQGQGASGYTFGSGTRLTVV.

The J gene is TRBJ2-2, the V gene TRBV4-1; 7 nucleotides match TRBD2. CDR1 MGHRA and CDR2 YSYEKL come from the germline V gene. This CDR3 region has 17 residues. The V gene end was trimmed by 3 bases and the J gene end by 3 bases; junction bases not matched to a gene: 10. CDR3: CASSQETLRGYTGELFF. The CDR3 coding sequence is TGCGCCAGCAGCCAGGAAACATTGCGGGGGTACACCGGGGAGCTGTTTTTT.

J is TRBJ2-3 and V is TRBV4-1; 11 bases align to TRBD2. CDR3 length: 15 amino acids. The germline V gene has CDR1 MGHRA and CDR2 YSYEKL. V lost 3 bases, J lost 4 bases, and 3 bases stayed unmatched. In DNA form, the CDR3 reads TGCGCCAGCAGCCAGATGGGACTAGCGGCAGATACGCAGTATTTT. Translation: CASSQMGLAADTQYF.

This CDR3 is CSVEDRGLAGGYTGELFF. CDR3 DNA sequence: TGCAGCGTTGAAGATCGAGGTCTAGCGGGGGGATACACCGGGGAGCTGTTTTTT. The chain combines TRBV29-1 with TRBJ2-2; 11 bases agree with TRBD2. The J segment lost 3 bases and the V segment lost 0 bases, leaving 9 bases of the junction unmatched. Germline V gives CDR1 SQVTM, CDR2 ANQGSEA. This CDR3 has 18 amino acids.

The gene calls are TRBV6-6 and TRBJ1-5; TRBD1 is a possible D gene (6 bases). Germline loops: CDR1 MNHNY, CDR2 SVGAGI (reference sequence). The CDR3 is made up of 14 amino acids. The V gene lost 6 bases and the J gene lost 5 bases, with 14 bases spanning the gap. This CDR3 is CASRDRSVDQPQHF. In nucleotides, the CDR3 is TGTGCCAGCAGAGACAGGTCCGTGGATCAGCCCCAGCATTTT.

The rearrangement links TRBV20-1 to TRBJ1-4, with D hard to call. Trimming took 0 bases from V and 10 from J, leaving 6 bases between them. This CDR3 has 11 amino acids. In germline, CDR1 is DFQATT, CDR2 SNEGSKA (reference sequence). This CDR3 reads CSAREEGKLFF. The CDR3 bases are TGCAGTGCTAGAGAGGAGGGAAAACTGTTTTTT.

This clone appeared a few times. The chain links TRBV5-1 to TRBJ1-1; D call uncertain. This CDR3 is 13 amino acids long. With 2 bases removed from V and 3 bases from J, the gap between germline ends came to 8 bases. Germline V gene data show CDR1 as SGHRS and CDR2 as YFSETQ. This chain's CDR3 is CASSLQRDTEAFF. For the CDR3, the DNA is TGCGCCAGCAGCTTACAGCGGGACACTGAAGCTTTCTTT. The full variable domain, completed using reference TRBV5-1 and TRBJ1-1, is KAGVTQTPRYLIKTRGQQVTLSCSPISGHRSVSWYQQTPGQGLQFLFEYFSETQRNKGNFPGRFSGRQFSNSRSEMNVSTLELGDSALYLCASSLQRDTEAFFGQGTRLTVV.